This TCR beta chain was identified during a study of T cells in localized non-small cell lung cancer. Broader study findings: One tumor region alone was sequenced, and heterogeneity therefore remains possible.

TCRdb's copy holds only in-frame clones and misses some; the assay was immunoSEQ multiplex PCR. The sample holds approximately 24,000 clones, around 93% seen once. A word on this clone: Its antigen is not identified.

The germline V gene has CDR1 SGHVS and CDR2 FQNEAQ. This CDR3 is built from 13 residues. Trimming shortened V by 3 bases and J by 6 bases, and 11 bases separated the two germline ends. This chain connects TRBV7-8 to TRBJ1-2, with D uncertain. The sample in question was peripheral blood, obtained before any cancer treatment. This TCR was recovered from an older female donor with stage II squamous cell lung carcinoma. Written as DNA, the CDR3 is TGTGCCAGCAGCTTGGCCGGCTTGGATGGCTACACCTTC. Translated: CASSLAGLDGYTF.